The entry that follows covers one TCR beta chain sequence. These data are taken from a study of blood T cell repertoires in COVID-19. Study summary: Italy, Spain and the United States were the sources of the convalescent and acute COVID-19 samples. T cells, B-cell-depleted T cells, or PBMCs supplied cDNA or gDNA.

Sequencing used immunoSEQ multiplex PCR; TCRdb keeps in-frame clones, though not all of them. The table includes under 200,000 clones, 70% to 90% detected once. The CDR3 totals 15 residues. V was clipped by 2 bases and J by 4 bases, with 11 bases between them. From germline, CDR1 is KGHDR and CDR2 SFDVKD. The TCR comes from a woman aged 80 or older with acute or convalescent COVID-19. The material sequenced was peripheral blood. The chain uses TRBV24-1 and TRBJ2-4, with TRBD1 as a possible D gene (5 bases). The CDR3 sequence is CATSDSARDKNIQYF. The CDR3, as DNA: TGTGCCACCAGTGATTCGGCCAGGGATAAAAACATTCAGTACTTC.